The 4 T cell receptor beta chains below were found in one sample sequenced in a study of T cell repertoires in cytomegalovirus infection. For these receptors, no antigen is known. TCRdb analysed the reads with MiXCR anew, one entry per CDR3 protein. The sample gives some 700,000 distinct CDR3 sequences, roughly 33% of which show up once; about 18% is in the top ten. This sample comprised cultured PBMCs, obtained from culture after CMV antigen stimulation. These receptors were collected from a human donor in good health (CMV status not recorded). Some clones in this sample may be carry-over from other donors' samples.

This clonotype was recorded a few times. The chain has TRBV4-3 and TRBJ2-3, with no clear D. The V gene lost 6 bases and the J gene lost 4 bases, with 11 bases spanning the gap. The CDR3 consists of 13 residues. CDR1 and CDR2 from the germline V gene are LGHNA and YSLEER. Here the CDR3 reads CASSGGVADTQYF. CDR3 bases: TGCGCCAGCAGTGGTGGGGTTGCAGATACGCAGTATTTT.

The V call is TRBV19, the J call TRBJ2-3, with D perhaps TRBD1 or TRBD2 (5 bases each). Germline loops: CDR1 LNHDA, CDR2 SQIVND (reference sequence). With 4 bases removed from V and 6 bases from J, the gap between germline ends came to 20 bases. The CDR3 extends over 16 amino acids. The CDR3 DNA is TGTGCCAGTAGTACCACTTGGGGGAGCTTCTCGGATACGCAGTATTTT. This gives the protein CASSTTWGSFSDTQYF.

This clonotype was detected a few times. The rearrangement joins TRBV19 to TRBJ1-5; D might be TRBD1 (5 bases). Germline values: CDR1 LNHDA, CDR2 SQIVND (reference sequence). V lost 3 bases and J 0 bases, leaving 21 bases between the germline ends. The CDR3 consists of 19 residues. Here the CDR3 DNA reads TGTGCCAGTAGTATCCAGGGCATGGGGCCGGAATATAGCAATCAGCCCCAGCATTTT. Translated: CASSIQGMGPEYSNQPQHF. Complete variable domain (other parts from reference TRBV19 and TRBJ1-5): DGGITQSPKYLFRKEGQNVTLSCEQNLNHDAMYWYRQDPGQGLRLIYYSQIVNDFQKGDIAEGYSVSREKKESFPLTVTSAQKNPTAFYLCASSIQGMGPEYSNQPQHFGDGTRLSIL.

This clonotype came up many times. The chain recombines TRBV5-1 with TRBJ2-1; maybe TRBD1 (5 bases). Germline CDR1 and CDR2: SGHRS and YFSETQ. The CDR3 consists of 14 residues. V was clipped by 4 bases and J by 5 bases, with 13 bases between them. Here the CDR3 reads CASSLQGEDNEQFF. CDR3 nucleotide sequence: TGCGCCAGCAGCCTTCAGGGCGAGGACAATGAGCAGTTCTTC. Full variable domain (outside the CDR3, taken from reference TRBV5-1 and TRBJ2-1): KAGVTQTPRYLIKTRGQQVTLSCSPISGHRSVSWYQQTPGQGLQFLFEYFSETQRNKGNFPGRFSGRQFSNSRSEMNVSTLELGDSALYLCASSLQGEDNEQFFGPGTRLTVL.